The 32 T cell receptor beta chains presented below share a single source sample, sequenced in a study of cytomegalovirus exposure and HLA in healthy donors. PCR employed 60 Vbeta and 13 Jbeta primers. Libraries were prepared by immunoSEQ multiplex PCR; TCRdb keeps only in-frame clonotypes and omits some of them. The table shows 80,000 to 100,000 clones, with about 81% occurring only once. The specimen sequenced was PBMCs. The receptors come from a man aged 40-49 years in good health and CMV-seronegative.

The rearrangement uses TRBV27 and TRBJ1-5; 11 nucleotides align to TRBD1. Germline V CDR1 and CDR2: MNHEY, SMNVEV (reference sequence). This CDR3 region has 15 residues. Trimming at V came to 4 bases and at J to 3 bases, leaving 2 bases not matched to a gene. CDR3 in DNA: TGTGCCAGCAGTTGGGACAGGGGGTTCAATCAGCCCCAGCATTTT. Translating gives CASSWDRGFNQPQHF.

To note about this clone: This sample includes further DNA sequences coding for the same CDR3. The chain couples TRBV9 to TRBJ1-1; D gene unclear. The CDR3 has 13 amino acids. Germline V CDR1 and CDR2: SGDLS, YYNGEE. V was trimmed by 0 bases and J by 1 base, leaving 4 bases between them. The CDR3 region is CASSVGRNTEAFF. Here the CDR3 DNA reads TGTGCCAGCAGCGTAGGTAGGAACACTGAAGCTTTCTTT.

V and J are TRBV5-4 and TRBJ1-1, with D hard to call. V gave up 0 bases and J gave up 6 bases, with 6 bases separating them. This CDR3 is built from 12 residues. CDR1 is SGHNT and CDR2 is YYREEE in the germline V gene (reference sequence). CDR3 bases: TGTGCCAGCAGCTTGGCTCTGTCTGAAGCTTTCTTT. It translates to CASSLALSEAFF.

The chain employs TRBV13 and TRBJ2-3; D possibly corresponds to TRBD1 (6 bases). Germline-derived CDR1 and CDR2 are PRHDT and FYEKMQ (reference sequence). V dropped 5 bases and J dropped 10 bases, with 13 bases sitting between them. The CDR3 is 12 residues long. The CDR3, as DNA: TGTGCCAGCAGCCCCCTTGAGGGGGCGCAGTATTTT. This translates into CASSPLEGAQYF.

This clone was seen a handful of times. The chain joins TRBV27 to TRBJ1-1, with D unresolved. The CDR3 sequence is 13 residues long. The germline V and J ends were trimmed by 6 bases and 3 bases, with 11 bases remaining between them. Germline loops: CDR1 MNHEY, CDR2 SMNVEV (reference sequence). The CDR3 spells CASRIGHHTEAFF. In nucleotides, the CDR3 is TGTGCCAGCAGGATTGGGCATCACACTGAAGCTTTCTTT.

This clone was picked up a small number of times. V usage is TRBV5-8 and J usage is TRBJ1-5; TRBD1 might be the D (5 bases). This CDR3 has 12 residues. The germline V gene encodes CDR1 SGHTS and CDR2 YDEGEE. V lost 3 bases to trimming and J lost 5 bases, with 6 bases between them. The CDR3 DNA reads TGTGCCAGCAGCTGGGGCTATCAGCCCCAGCATTTT. Translated: CASSWGYQPQHF.

The sample holds a few counts of this clone. The gene calls are TRBV11-2 and TRBJ1-1; D uncertain. CDR3 length: 15 residues. The germline V gene encodes CDR1 SGHAT and CDR2 FQNNGV. With 3 bases removed from V and 0 bases from J, the gap between germline ends came to 11 bases. CDR3 nucleotide sequence: TGTGCCAGCAGCTTCCACGGAGGGATGAACACTGAAGCTTTCTTT. Translated: CASSFHGGMNTEAFF.

This clone was recorded once. The chain combines TRBV19 with TRBJ2-6; D not certain. With 2 bases removed from V and 0 bases from J, the gap between germline ends came to 5 bases. Germline CDR1 reads LNHDA; CDR2 reads SQIVND (reference sequence). The CDR3 extends over 15 amino acids. The CDR3 coding sequence is TGTGCCAGTAGTATATCGGGCTCTGGGGCCAACGTCCTGACTTTC. Encoded protein: CASSISGSGANVLTF.

This chain uses TRBV10-3 with TRBJ1-6; 10 bases line up with TRBD1. CDR3 length: 15 residues. In germline, CDR1 is ENHRY, CDR2 SYGVKD. The trim removed 10 bases at V and 9 bases at J, leaving 12 bases unmatched. The CDR3 DNA reads TGTGCCACCAACCCGACCGGGACAGGGGCTTCACCCCTCCACTTT. It yields the protein CATNPTGTGASPLHF.

V is TRBV6-1 and J is TRBJ1-6; weak D call: TRBD1 (5 bases). The CDR3 loop spans 15 amino acids. CDR1 is MNHNS, CDR2 SASEGT, per germline. The V gene lost 7 bases and the J gene lost 8 bases, with 18 bases spanning the gap. CDR3 loop: CASTKRGGGDSPLHF. The DNA of the CDR3 is TGTGCCAGCACCAAAAGGGGCGGCGGGGATTCACCCCTCCACTTT.

This clone appeared a single time. The chain is built from TRBV6-4 and TRBJ2-1; 7 positions agree with TRBD2. The germline gives CDR1 MRHNA, CDR2 SNTAGT. J gave up 5 bases and V 7 bases, and 8 bases lay outside the gene matches. This CDR3 comprises 14 residues. The CDR3 DNA is TGTGCCAGCACCCGACTAGCACATGACAATGAGCAGTTCTTC. Protein sequence: CASTRLAHDNEQFF.

The chain carries TRBV6-6 and TRBJ1-2, with 9 bases lining up with TRBD1. The CDR3 sequence is 14 residues long. The V gene's germline CDR1 is MNHNY and CDR2 SVGAGI (reference sequence). After removal of 5 bases from V and 3 bases from J, the junction contained 4 bases not matched to a gene. CDR3 sequence reads: CASSTGTGHYGYTF. The CDR3 coding sequence is TGTGCCAGCAGTACCGGGACAGGGCACTATGGCTACACCTTC.

This clone was observed a single time. The chain uses TRBV2 and TRBJ1-1; D remains ambiguous. V was cut by 8 bases and J by 1 base, with 8 bases left in between. Germline assignment: CDR1 SNHLY and CDR2 FYNNEI. The CDR3 is made up of 12 amino acids. CDR3 loop: CASVQENTEAFF. CDR3 in DNA: TGTGCCAGCGTCCAGGAGAACACTGAAGCTTTCTTT.

The chain employs TRBV7-3 and TRBJ2-2; 7 bases are a match to TRBD1. Germline assignment: CDR1 SGHTA and CDR2 FQGTGA. CDR3 size: 17 residues. With 1 base clipped from V and 5 bases from J, the junction kept 10 bases outside the gene matches. The DNA of the CDR3 is TGTGCCAGCAGCTTAATCCCCGGACAGGTAGATACCGGGGAGCTGTTTTTT. Translating it yields CASSLIPGQVDTGELFF.

This chain connects TRBV9 to TRBJ1-2, with 8 bases matching TRBD1. The germline CDR1 and CDR2 sequences are SGDLS and YYNGEE. This CDR3 contains 12 residues. J lost 8 bases, V lost 1 base, and 1 base had no gene match. The CDR3 spells CASSVPGGGYTF. CDR3 DNA: TGTGCCAGCAGCGTACCAGGGGGCGGCTACACCTTC.

V is TRBV5-1 and J is TRBJ2-1, with D possibly being TRBD2 (5 bases). Trimming pared 2 bases from V and 5 bases from J, leaving 11 bases between. Germline V gene data show CDR1 as SGHRS and CDR2 as YFSETQ. This CDR3 comprises 14 residues. CDR3 sequence reads: CASSFNVGDNEQFF. CDR3 sequence (DNA): TGCGCCAGCAGCTTTAACGTCGGGGACAATGAGCAGTTCTTC.

This rearrangement joins TRBV14 to TRBJ1-6, with D maybe TRBD1 (6 bases). CDR1 and CDR2 (germline): SGHDN, FVKESK. The V gene lost 1 base and the J gene lost 9 bases, with 7 bases spanning the gap. The CDR3 covers 13 residues. The CDR3, as DNA: TGTGCCAGCAGCCAAGTGGGGGCTTCACCCCTCCACTTT. The encoded protein is CASSQVGASPLHF.

The chain has TRBV9 and TRBJ2-2, with D possibly TRBD1 on 5 matching bases. V shed 7 bases and J shed 0 bases, with 10 bases lying between them. Germline lookup yields CDR1 SGDLS and CDR2 YYNGEE. This CDR3 is built from 14 residues. CDR3 loop: CASSDRTNTGELFF. The CDR3 nucleotides are TGTGCCAGCTCAGACAGAACGAACACCGGGGAGCTGTTTTTT.

This clone was observed a handful of times. The rearrangement joins TRBV6-6 to TRBJ2-7; TRBD2 matches 16 bases. The CDR3 contains 15 residues. Germline CDR1 MNHNY, CDR2 SVGAGI (reference sequence). Germline trimming cut 5 bases from V and 2 bases from J; bases unmatched to any gene: 0. This chain's CDR3 is CASSGTSGGAYEQYF. CDR3 in DNA: TGTGCCAGCAGTGGGACTAGCGGGGGGGCCTACGAGCAGTACTTC.

Details on this clone: Compared with germline, one end of the junction differs, possibly owing to a read error. The chain joins TRBV7-9 to TRBJ2-7; TRBD2 is a possible D gene (6 bases). The CDR3 is made up of 12 amino acids. The germline CDR1 and CDR2 sequences are SEHNR and FQNEAQ (reference sequence). CDR3 coding DNA: TGTTCCAGCACCACGGGGGACGCCGAGCAGTACTTC. Translating it yields CSSTTGDAEQYF.

J is TRBJ2-7 and V is TRBV7-8, with D perhaps TRBD2 (6 bases). V shed 4 bases and J shed 2 bases, with 15 bases lying between them. Germline CDR1 is SGHVS and CDR2 is FQNEAQ. This CDR3 is 15 amino acids long. The CDR3 nucleotides are TGTGCCAGCAGCTCCGTGGCGGGAAGGACCTACGAGCAGTACTTC. Its protein is CASSSVAGRTYEQYF. The full variable domain, with the rest looked up from reference TRBV7-8 and TRBJ2-7, is GAGVSQSPRYKVAKRGQDVALRCDPISGHVSLFWYQQALGQGPEFLTYFQNEAQLDKSGLPSDRFFAERPEGSVSTLKIQRTQQEDSAVYLCASSSVAGRTYEQYFGPGTRLTVT.

This chain joins TRBV28 and TRBJ2-5, with TRBD1 identical over 7 bases. Per germline, CDR1 MDHEN and CDR2 SYDVKM. With V trimmed by 3 bases and J by 11 bases, 12 bases remained unmatched. The CDR3 extends over 14 amino acids. The CDR3 DNA reads TGTGCCAGCAGTTTGCTCCGGGACAGCAACGGGCAGTACTTC. This translates into CASSLLRDSNGQYF.

The DNA of the CDR3 is TGTGCCAGCAGTTTGCATGGACAGGGGAACACTGAAGCTTTCTTT. Protein: CASSLHGQGNTEAFF. V and J are TRBV28 and TRBJ1-1; 8 nucleotides line up with TRBD1. Germline V gene lookup returns CDR1 MDHEN and CDR2 SYDVKM. The trim removed 3 bases at V and 1 base at J, leaving 4 bases unmatched. CDR3 size: 15 residues. Full variable domain (remainder filled in from reference TRBV28 and TRBJ1-1): DVKVTQSSRYLVKRTGEKVFLECVQDMDHENMFWYRQDPGLGLRLIYFSYDVKMKEKGDIPEGYSVSREKKERFSLILESASTNQTSMYLCASSLHGQGNTEAFFGQGTRLTVV.

The V and J genes are TRBV5-4 and TRBJ1-4; TRBD1 aligns across 8 bases. Germline trimming cut 4 bases from V and 5 bases from J; bases unmatched to any gene: 7. The CDR3 spans 15 residues. Germline CDR1 is SGHNT and CDR2 is YYREEE (reference sequence). Here the CDR3 reads CASSRGQAVNEKLFF. The CDR3 DNA reads TGTGCCAGCAGCCGGGGACAGGCCGTGAATGAAAAACTGTTTTTT.

The rearrangement uses TRBV10-2 and TRBJ2-7; D perhaps matches TRBD2 (7 bases). Germline lookup yields CDR1 WSHSY and CDR2 SAAADI. With 2 bases removed from V and 6 bases from J, the gap between germline ends came to 14 bases. The length of the CDR3 is 14 residues. Here the CDR3 DNA reads TGCGCCAGCAGTGAGGAGGGGGGGGAACTCGAGCAGTACTTC. This translates into CASSEEGGELEQYF.

The chain uses TRBV6-5 and TRBJ1-4, with 7 nucleotides matching TRBD1. Losses at the gene ends were 1 base for V and 7 bases for J; bases not matched to a gene: 9. CDR1 and CDR2 (germline): MNHEY, SVGAGI. This CDR3 region has 16 residues. DNA for the CDR3: TGTGCCAGCAGTTACTACCGGGACAGTGTGAGTGAAAAACTGTTTTTT. Protein: CASSYYRDSVSEKLFF.

The sample holds one count of this clone. The chain recombines TRBV5-1 with TRBJ1-1, with a tentative D call TRBD1 (6 bases). The CDR3 extends over 14 amino acids. The V gene's germline CDR1 is SGHRS and CDR2 YFSETQ. The germline V and J ends were trimmed by 9 bases and 4 bases, with 19 bases remaining between them. The CDR3 nucleotides read TGCGCCACCTCTTCGGGGCAGGGGTCCACTGAAGCTTTCTTT. Protein: CATSSGQGSTEAFF.

This chain joins TRBV5-1 and TRBJ2-5; 9 bases map to TRBD1. CDR1 SGHRS and CDR2 YFSETQ come from the germline V gene. This CDR3 is 16 amino acids long. The ends lost 3 bases at V and 2 bases at J; junction bases unmatched: 8. CDR3 in amino acids: CASSSTGGLIQETQYF. As DNA, the CDR3 is TGCGCCAGCAGCTCCACAGGGGGCCTTATACAAGAGACCCAGTACTTC.

This chain joins TRBV28 and TRBJ1-2; maybe TRBD1 (6 bases). The CDR3 has 13 amino acids. CDR1 is MDHEN and CDR2 is SYDVKM in the germline V gene. V was clipped by 7 bases and J by 5 bases, with 14 bases between them. The CDR3 is CASTYSTGYGYTF. The CDR3 nucleotides read TGTGCCAGCACCTACTCGACAGGTTATGGCTACACCTTC.

CDR3 bases: TGTGCCACCAGCCAACAAGGGCAGGGAATGACGGCTTTCTTT. It specifies CATSQQGQGMTAFF. The rearrangement uses TRBV15 and TRBJ1-1; perhaps TRBD1 as D (5 bases). The CDR3 has 14 amino acids. Deletions cut 5 bases from V and 11 bases from J, with 21 bases between. The germline V gene encodes CDR1 LNHNV and CDR2 YYDKDF (reference sequence). Complete variable domain (other parts from reference TRBV15 and TRBJ1-1): DAMVIQNPRYQVTQFGKPVTLSCSQTLNHNVMYWYQQKSSQAPKLLFHYYDKDFNNEADTPDNFQSRRPNTSFCFLDIRSPGLGDTAMYLCATSQQGQGMTAFFGQGTRLTVV.

CDR3 sequence reads: CSVVRDTEAFF. The CDR3 DNA sequence: TGCAGCGTTGTCAGGGACACTGAAGCTTTCTTT. The chain is built from TRBV29-1 and TRBJ1-1, with D possibly TRBD1 on 5 matching bases. CDR3 length: 11 residues. Trimming took 4 bases from V and 3 from J, leaving 6 bases between them. Germline CDR1 reads SQVTM; CDR2 reads ANQGSEA.

The chain links TRBV7-9 to TRBJ2-1; maybe TRBD1 (6 bases). The CDR3 has 16 residues. V lost 1 base and J lost 4, with 14 bases in between. Germline lookup yields CDR1 SEHNR and CDR2 FQNEAQ (reference sequence). CDR3 bases: TGTGCCAGCAGCTTAGGGTATCGGACAGAATACAATGAGCAGTTCTTC. Its translation is CASSLGYRTEYNEQFF.